The next 15 T cell receptor beta chains were all read from a single sample in a study of blood T cell repertoires in COVID-19. Profiled with immunoSEQ multiplex PCR; TCRdb holds only in-frame clones, not every one. The data contain some 180,000 clones, about 78% of them seen just once; the ten biggest clones take up about 9%. Sequenced: peripheral blood. These receptors all come from a woman in her forties or fifties with active or convalescent COVID-19.

This clone has just a few counts. The chain has TRBV7-6 and TRBJ2-2; tentative D call: TRBD1 (5 bases). In germline, CDR1 is SGHVS, CDR2 FNYEAQ. V lost 1 base and J 6 bases, leaving 9 bases between the germline ends. The CDR3 totals 14 residues. CDR3 loop: CASSLGSQAGELFF. The CDR3 DNA reads TGTGCCAGCAGCTTAGGATCACAGGCCGGGGAGCTGTTTTTT. Supplemented by reference TRBV7-6 and TRBJ2-2, the full variable domain reads GAGVSQSPRYKVTKRGQDVALRCDPISGHVSLYWYRQALGQGPEFLTYFNYEAQQDKSGLPNDRFSAERPEGSISTLTIQRTEQRDSAMYRCASSLGSQAGELFFGEGSRLTVL.

This chain connects TRBV19 to TRBJ1-1, with TRBD1 matching 7 bases. V was clipped by 4 bases and J by 3 bases; unmatched bases: 8. The CDR3 runs to 15 residues. The germline CDR1 and CDR2 sequences are LNHDA and SQIVND (reference sequence). This CDR3 reads CASSNLPGGYTEAFF. The CDR3 DNA is TGTGCCAGTAGTAATCTTCCAGGGGGTTACACTGAAGCTTTCTTT.

V usage is TRBV30 and J usage is TRBJ1-6; TRBD1 agrees at 9 bases. Germline V CDR1 and CDR2: GTSNPN, SVGIG (reference sequence). This CDR3 comprises 16 residues. Unmatched junction bases numbered 15, after V lost 4 bases and J lost 11 bases. CDR3 residues: CAWTETGGLLGAPLHF. The CDR3 DNA is TGTGCCTGGACTGAGACAGGGGGACTCCTTGGGGCACCCCTCCACTTT.

This chain uses TRBV27 with TRBJ2-2; D unclear. The V and J ends lost 6 bases and 2 bases respectively, with 13 bases between them. The V gene's germline CDR1 is MNHEY and CDR2 SMNVEV (reference sequence). CDR3 length: 15 amino acids. CDR3 amino acids: CASSLVGPNTGELFF. The CDR3 DNA sequence: TGTGCCAGCAGCTTGGTGGGCCCAAACACCGGGGAGCTGTTTTTT.

This clone was found many times. The chain uses TRBV29-1 and TRBJ1-5, with D unclear. The CDR3 is made up of 12 amino acids. V was pared by 4 bases and J by 5 bases, with 9 bases between. Looked up from germline, CDR1 is SQVTM and CDR2 is ANQGSEA. CDR3 loop: CSVGGEDQPQHF. The CDR3 nucleotides read TGCAGCGTTGGCGGGGAGGATCAGCCCCAGCATTTT.

The rearrangement links TRBV6-1 to TRBJ1-2; 7 bases line up with TRBD1. Germline trimming cut 3 bases from V and 4 bases from J; bases unmatched to any gene: 8. CDR1 is MNHNS and CDR2 is SASEGT in the germline V gene. The CDR3 spans 15 residues. CDR3: CASSDGRQGVYGYTF. Written as DNA, the CDR3 is TGTGCCAGCAGTGATGGGAGACAGGGCGTCTATGGCTACACCTTC.

The chain links TRBV4-3 to TRBJ1-1, with D maybe TRBD1 (5 bases). Germline V gene data show CDR1 as LGHNA and CDR2 as YSLEER. V was trimmed by 0 bases and J by 3 bases, leaving 11 bases between them. CDR3 length: 15 amino acids. The CDR3 coding sequence is TGCGCCAGCAGCCAAGATAGGAGGGGCTACACTGAAGCTTTCTTT. Its translation: CASSQDRRGYTEAFF.

This clone occurred once. The CDR3 is CASSSFGRGTEAFF. The CDR3 region has the DNA TGTGCCAGCAGCTCCTTCGGCAGGGGGACTGAAGCTTTCTTT. V and J are TRBV7-6 and TRBJ1-1; 7 bases agree with TRBD1. The V gene end was trimmed by 4 bases and the J gene end by 5 bases; junction bases not matched to a gene: 7. The CDR3 length is 14 residues. The germline V gene has CDR1 SGHVS and CDR2 FNYEAQ.

This clone was counted only a few times. The chain couples TRBV30 to TRBJ1-6; 10 bases map to TRBD1. The CDR3 is 14 residues long. J was trimmed by 10 bases and V by 0 bases; bases with no gene match: 3. The germline gives CDR1 GTSNPN, CDR2 SVGIG (reference sequence). CDR3 sequence (DNA): TGTGCCTGGAGTGTGGGACAGGGGCTATCACCCCTCCACTTT. Protein sequence: CAWSVGQGLSPLHF.

CDR3 sequence: CASSGTVNYGYTF. CDR3 coding DNA: TGTGCCAGCAGTGGGACAGTGAACTATGGCTACACCTTC. The J gene is TRBJ1-2, the V gene TRBV6-2 or TRBV6-3; TRBD1 aligns across 7 bases. Germline V CDR1 and CDR2: MNHEY, SVGEGT. The CDR3 has 13 residues. Trimming cost V 5 bases and J 2 bases; bases outside gene matches: 2.

The V gene is TRBV19, the J gene TRBJ1-1; D might be TRBD1 (6 bases). The CDR3 length is 16 residues. V dropped 4 bases and J dropped 3 bases, with 18 bases sitting between them. Germline V lookup: CDR1 LNHDA, CDR2 SQIVND (reference sequence). This chain's CDR3 is CASSSARTDSYTEAFF. The CDR3 coding sequence is TGTGCCAGTAGTAGTGCCCGGACGGACAGTTACACTGAAGCTTTCTTT.

V usage is TRBV29-1 and J usage is TRBJ1-1; D is unresolved. The V end lost 7 bases, the J end lost 0 bases, and 12 bases lay between the germline ends. The CDR3 contains 13 residues. CDR1 SQVTM and CDR2 ANQGSEA come from the germline V gene. CDR3 sequence reads: CSAHEGLNTEAFF. In nucleotides, the CDR3 is TGCAGCGCCCACGAGGGCTTGAACACTGAAGCTTTCTTT.

Of note for this clone: One end of the junction is discordant with germline, which a read error may explain. V is TRBV6-6 and J is TRBJ1-2, with TRBD1 matching 8 bases. Germline V CDR1 and CDR2: MNHNY, SVGAGI (reference sequence). There are 16 residues in the CDR3. Here the CDR3 DNA reads TGTGCCAGCAGTAACTCACGTCAGGGGGCCAGGGCGGGCTACACCTTC. Its translation: CASSNSRQGARAGYTF.

V and J are TRBV9 and TRBJ2-7, with D possibly TRBD2 on 7 matching bases. This CDR3 is 16 amino acids long. The V end lost 3 bases, the J end lost 2 bases, and 18 bases lay between the germline ends. CDR1 is SGDLS and CDR2 is YYNGEE in the germline V gene. The CDR3, as DNA: TGTGCCAGCAGCGGCCTCCAGGGGAGGGCACCCTACGAGCAGTACTTC. As protein: CASSGLQGRAPYEQYF.

This chain joins TRBV7-9 and TRBJ1-1; D is ambiguous. V lost 5 bases and J lost 1, with 11 bases in between. CDR1 is SEHNR and CDR2 is FQNEAQ in the germline V gene (reference sequence). CDR3 size: 14 residues. CDR3 sequence: CASSPPPGNTEAFF. The CDR3 coding sequence is TGTGCCAGCAGCCCCCCCCCGGGGAACACTGAAGCTTTCTTT.